The 10 T cell receptor beta chains presented below share a single source sample, sequenced in a study of shared clonotypes between healthy human individuals. CD45RO-negative cells were positively selected for CCR7, leaving out terminally differentiated effector memory CD45RA+ cells. The assay was immunoSEQ multiplex PCR, and TCRdb's table has in-frame clones only and misses some. The table includes around 580,000 clones, 98% detected once. The sample was naive CD8+ T cells sorted from blood. The receptors were gathered from a man aged 30 to 45 in good health.

J is TRBJ1-2 and V is TRBV15; 8 bases match TRBD1. CDR1 and CDR2 from the germline V gene are LNHNV and YYDKDF (reference sequence). CDR3 length equals 16 residues. J gave up 4 bases and V 0 bases, and 7 bases lay outside the gene matches. The CDR3 nucleotides read TGTGCCACCAGCAGAGATCGGGCAGGGGGCGGCTATGGCTACACCTTC. Translating gives CATSRDRAGGGYGYTF.

This clone came up once. The rearrangement joins TRBV7-9 to TRBJ1-5, with 9 bases identical to TRBD1. The CDR3 is made up of 15 amino acids. The trim removed 3 bases at V and 4 bases at J, leaving 4 bases unmatched. Germline V gene sequence: CDR1 SEHNR, CDR2 FQNEAQ (reference sequence). CDR3 loop: CASSLGQGLNQPQHF. CDR3 DNA sequence: TGTGCCAGCAGCTTGGGACAGGGCCTGAATCAGCCCCAGCATTTT.

The J gene is TRBJ2-1, the V gene TRBV30; 9 bases map to TRBD2. The J segment lost 13 bases and the V segment lost 5 bases, leaving 6 bases of the junction unmatched. The CDR3 extends over 11 amino acids. Germline CDR1 is GTSNPN and CDR2 is SVGIG (reference sequence). This CDR3 reads CAWRIAGDQFF. CDR3 nucleotide sequence: TGTGCCTGGCGGATAGCGGGAGACCAGTTCTTC.

The chain is built from TRBV11-2 and TRBJ2-3, with TRBD1 identical over 7 bases. The germline V gene encodes CDR1 SGHAT and CDR2 FQNNGV. The CDR3 is made up of 15 amino acids. V lost 5 bases, J lost 1 base, and 6 bases stayed unmatched. The CDR3: CASSLRGQGTDTQYF. The CDR3 DNA reads as TGTGCCAGCAGCCTCCGCGGACAGGGCACAGATACGCAGTATTTT.

The genes are TRBV15 and TRBJ1-1; tentative D call: TRBD1 (5 bases). Trimming removed 5 bases at V and 3 bases at J, with 13 bases between. This CDR3 comprises 14 residues. Germline V lookup: CDR1 LNHNV, CDR2 YYDKDF (reference sequence). Written as DNA, the CDR3 is TGTGCCACCAGCTACACGGGGGGAGACACTGAAGCTTTCTTT. Residues: CATSYTGGDTEAFF.

The chain employs TRBV7-2 and TRBJ2-2, with D maybe TRBD1 (6 bases). The CDR3 runs to 15 residues. Germline V gene sequence: CDR1 SGHTA, CDR2 FQGNSA. Trimming left V 3 bases short and J 5 bases short, with 13 bases between. In nucleotides, the CDR3 is TGTGCCAGCAGCTTGATGGGGGCAGGGACCGGGGAGCTGTTTTTT. Protein: CASSLMGAGTGELFF.

This sequence joins TRBV29-1 and TRBJ2-7; no firm D call. Germline CDR1 reads SQVTM; CDR2 reads ANQGSEA. The CDR3 runs 12 residues. V was pared by 0 bases and J by 0 bases, with 3 bases between. CDR3 in amino acids: CSVEDSSYEQYF. For the CDR3, the DNA is TGCAGCGTTGAAGACAGCTCCTACGAGCAGTACTTC.

The genes are TRBV16 and TRBJ2-7; 9 positions match TRBD2. This CDR3 comprises 14 residues. With V trimmed by 2 bases and J by 4 bases, 3 bases remained unmatched. Germline loops: CDR1 KGHSY, CDR2 FQNENV. The CDR3 protein is CASSQPGLAYEQYF. The CDR3 DNA sequence: TGTGCCAGCAGCCAACCGGGACTAGCTTACGAGCAGTACTTC. Based on the CDR3 plus reference TRBV16 and TRBJ2-7, the full variable domain is GEEVAQTPKHLVRGEGQKAKLYCAPIKGHSYVFWYQQVLKNEFKFLISFQNENVFDETGMPKERFSAKCLPNSPCSLEIQATKLEDSAVYFCASSQPGLAYEQYFGPGTRLTVT.

The V and J genes are TRBV5-1 and TRBJ2-1; the D gene is possibly TRBD2 (5 bases). CDR3 length equals 16 residues. Per germline, CDR1 SGHRS and CDR2 YFSETQ. V shed 4 bases and J shed 1 base, with 15 bases lying between them. The DNA for the CDR3 is TGCGCCAGCAGCCAAGTCGCGAGGGTTTCCTACAATGAGCAGTTCTTC. It specifies CASSQVARVSYNEQFF. Based on the CDR3 plus reference TRBV5-1 and TRBJ2-1, the full variable domain is KAGVTQTPRYLIKTRGQQVTLSCSPISGHRSVSWYQQTPGQGLQFLFEYFSETQRNKGNFPGRFSGRQFSNSRSEMNVSTLELGDSALYLCASSQVARVSYNEQFFGPGTRLTVL.

This chain's CDR3 is CASSPLSPRNTEAFF. CDR3 nucleotides: TGTGCCAGCAGCCCTTTATCTCCTCGGAACACTGAAGCTTTCTTT. The chain has TRBV9 and TRBJ1-1; no definite D call. The CDR3 contains 15 residues. The V end was cut by 4 bases, the J end by 1 base, with 14 bases between. Germline values: CDR1 SGDLS, CDR2 YYNGEE.